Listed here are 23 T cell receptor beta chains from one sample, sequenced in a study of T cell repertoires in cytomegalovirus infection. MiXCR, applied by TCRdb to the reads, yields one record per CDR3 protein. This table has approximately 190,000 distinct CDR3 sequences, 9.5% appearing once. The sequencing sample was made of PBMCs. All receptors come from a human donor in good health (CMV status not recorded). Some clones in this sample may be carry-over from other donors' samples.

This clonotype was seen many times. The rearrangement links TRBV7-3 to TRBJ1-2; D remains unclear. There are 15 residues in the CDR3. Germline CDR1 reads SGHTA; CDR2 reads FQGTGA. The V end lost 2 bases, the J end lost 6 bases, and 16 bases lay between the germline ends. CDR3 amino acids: CASSLDNRSRDGYTF. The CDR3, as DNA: TGTGCCAGCAGCTTAGACAACCGATCCCGTGATGGCTACACCTTC.

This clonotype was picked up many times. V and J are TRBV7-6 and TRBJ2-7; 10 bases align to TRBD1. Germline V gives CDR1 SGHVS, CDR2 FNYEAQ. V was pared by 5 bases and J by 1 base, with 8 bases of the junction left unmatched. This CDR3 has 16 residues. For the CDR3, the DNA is TGTGCCAGCAGCCCCCAACCGGGACAGGGGTCCTACGAGCAGTACTTC. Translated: CASSPQPGQGSYEQYF.

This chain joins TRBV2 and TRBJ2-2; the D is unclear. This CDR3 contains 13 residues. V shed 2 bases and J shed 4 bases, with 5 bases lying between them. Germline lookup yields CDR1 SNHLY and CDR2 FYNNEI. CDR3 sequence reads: CASSETSTGELFF. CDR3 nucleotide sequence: TGTGCCAGCAGTGAAACCTCCACCGGGGAGCTGTTTTTT.

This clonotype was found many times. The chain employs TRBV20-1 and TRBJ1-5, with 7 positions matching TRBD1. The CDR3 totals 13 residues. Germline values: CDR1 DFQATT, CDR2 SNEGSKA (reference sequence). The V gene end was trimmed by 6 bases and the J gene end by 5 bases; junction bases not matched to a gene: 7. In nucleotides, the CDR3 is TGCAGTGCCACCAGGGGGGTGGATCAGCCCCAGCATTTT. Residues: CSATRGVDQPQHF.

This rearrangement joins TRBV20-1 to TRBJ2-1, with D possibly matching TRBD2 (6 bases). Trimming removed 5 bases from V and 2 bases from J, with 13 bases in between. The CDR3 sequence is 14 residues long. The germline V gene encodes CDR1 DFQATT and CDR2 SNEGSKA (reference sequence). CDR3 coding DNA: TGCAGTGCTCGTAGCGGTCCAGCCTACAATGAGCAGTTCTTC. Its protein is CSARSGPAYNEQFF.

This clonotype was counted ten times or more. The DNA for the CDR3 is TGTGCCACCAGGCCCTCAGCGGGAGCCGGGGACAATGAGCAGTTCTTC. Amino acid sequence: CATRPSAGAGDNEQFF. This chain links TRBV24-1 with TRBJ2-1; 8 bases are a match to TRBD2. The CDR3 is 16 amino acids. V shed 7 bases and J 5 bases; nucleotides not matched to a gene: 12. Per the germline V gene, CDR1 is KGHDR and CDR2 is SFDVKD.

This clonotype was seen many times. The DNA of the CDR3 is TGTGCCAGCAGTTTAGCAGGGGCCTTAGGAGGGGAGCTGTTTTTT. It codes for CASSLAGALGGELFF. The V gene is TRBV12-3 or TRBV12-4, the J gene TRBJ2-2; possible D gene TRBD1, 5 bases. Trimming pared 0 bases from V and 8 bases from J, leaving 13 bases between. The CDR3 loop spans 15 amino acids.

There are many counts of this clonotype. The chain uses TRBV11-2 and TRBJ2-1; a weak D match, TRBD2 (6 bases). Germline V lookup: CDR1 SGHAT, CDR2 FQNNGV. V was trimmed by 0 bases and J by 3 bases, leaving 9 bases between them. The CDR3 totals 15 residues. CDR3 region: CASSLESGFYNEQFF. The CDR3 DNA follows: TGTGCCAGCAGCTTAGAGAGCGGGTTCTACAATGAGCAGTTCTTC.

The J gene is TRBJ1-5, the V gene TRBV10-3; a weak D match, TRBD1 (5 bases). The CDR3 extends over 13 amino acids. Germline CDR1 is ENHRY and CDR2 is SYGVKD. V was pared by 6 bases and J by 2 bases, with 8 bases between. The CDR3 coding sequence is TGTGCCATCAGGGGGCTTGGCAATCAGCCCCAGCATTTT. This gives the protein CAIRGLGNQPQHF.

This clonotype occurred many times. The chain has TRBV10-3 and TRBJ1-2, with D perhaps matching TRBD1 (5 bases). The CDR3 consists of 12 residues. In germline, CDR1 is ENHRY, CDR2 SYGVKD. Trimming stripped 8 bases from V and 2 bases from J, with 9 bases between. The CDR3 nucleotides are TGTGCCATCTGGGGGGGAAACTATGGCTACACCTTC. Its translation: CAIWGGNYGYTF.

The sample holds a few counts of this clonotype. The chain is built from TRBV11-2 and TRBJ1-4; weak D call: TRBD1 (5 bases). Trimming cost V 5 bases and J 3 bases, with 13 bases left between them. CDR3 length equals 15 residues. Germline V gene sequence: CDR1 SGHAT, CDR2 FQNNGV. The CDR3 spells CASSTTWGSNEKLFF. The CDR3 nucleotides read TGTGCCAGCAGCACAACATGGGGGTCTAATGAAAAACTGTTTTTT.

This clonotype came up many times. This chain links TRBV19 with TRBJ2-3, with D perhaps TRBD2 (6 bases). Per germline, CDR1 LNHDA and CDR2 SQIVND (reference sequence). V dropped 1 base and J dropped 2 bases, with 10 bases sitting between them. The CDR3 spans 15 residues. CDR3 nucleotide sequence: TGTGCCAGTAGTATAGCGGGAGCTCTCACAGATACGCAGTATTTT. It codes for CASSIAGALTDTQYF.

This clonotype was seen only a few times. The CDR3 DNA follows: TGTGCCAGCAGTGAAGGGACAGGTTCGGTTTACGAGCAGTACTTC. Its protein is CASSEGTGSVYEQYF. The chain carries TRBV6-1 and TRBJ2-7; 7 bases map to TRBD1. V trimming: 1 base; J trimming: 4 bases; junction bases outside the gene matches: 7. This CDR3 spans 15 amino acids. In germline, CDR1 is MNHNS, CDR2 SASEGT.

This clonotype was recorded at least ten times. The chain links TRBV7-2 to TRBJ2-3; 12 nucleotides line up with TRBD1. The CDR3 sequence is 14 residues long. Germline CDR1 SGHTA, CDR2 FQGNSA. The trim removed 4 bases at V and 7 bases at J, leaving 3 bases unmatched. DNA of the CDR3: TGTGCCAGCAGCTCGGGGACAGGGGGCTATACGCAGTATTTT. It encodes CASSSGTGGYTQYF.

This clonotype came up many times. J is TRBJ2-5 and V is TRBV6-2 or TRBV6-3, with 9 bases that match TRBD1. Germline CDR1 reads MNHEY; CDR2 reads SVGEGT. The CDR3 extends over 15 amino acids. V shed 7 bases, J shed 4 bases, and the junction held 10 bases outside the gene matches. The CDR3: CASNKGTGPGETQYF. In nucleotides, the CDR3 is TGTGCCAGCAACAAAGGGACAGGGCCGGGAGAGACCCAGTACTTC.

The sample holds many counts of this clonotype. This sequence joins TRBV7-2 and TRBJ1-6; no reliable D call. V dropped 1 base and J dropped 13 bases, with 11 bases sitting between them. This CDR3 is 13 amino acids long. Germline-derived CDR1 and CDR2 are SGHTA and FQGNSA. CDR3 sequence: CASSLDPRSPLHF. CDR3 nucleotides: TGTGCCAGCAGCTTAGATCCCCGATCGCCCCTCCACTTT.

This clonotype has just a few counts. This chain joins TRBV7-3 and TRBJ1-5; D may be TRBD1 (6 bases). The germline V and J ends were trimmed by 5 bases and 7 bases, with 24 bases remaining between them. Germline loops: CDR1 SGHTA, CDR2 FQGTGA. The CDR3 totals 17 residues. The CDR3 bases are TGTGCCAGCAGCCCGACAGGATCTGCGGGGGGCGCACAGCCCCAGCATTTT. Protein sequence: CASSPTGSAGGAQPQHF.

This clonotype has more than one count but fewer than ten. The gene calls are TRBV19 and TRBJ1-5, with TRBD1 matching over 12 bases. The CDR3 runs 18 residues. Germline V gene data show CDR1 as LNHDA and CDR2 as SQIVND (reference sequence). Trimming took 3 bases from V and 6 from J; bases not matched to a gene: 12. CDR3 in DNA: TGTGCCAGTAGTATGTGGAGGGGACAGGGGGCAACATTTCAGCCCCAGCATTTT. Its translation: CASSMWRGQGATFQPQHF.

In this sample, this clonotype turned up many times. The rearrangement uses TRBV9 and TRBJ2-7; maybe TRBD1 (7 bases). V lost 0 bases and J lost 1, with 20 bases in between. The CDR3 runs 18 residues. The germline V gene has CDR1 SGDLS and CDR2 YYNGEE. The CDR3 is CASSVARGGTVTSYEQYF. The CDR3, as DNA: TGTGCCAGCAGCGTAGCTAGGGGCGGGACAGTCACTTCCTACGAGCAGTACTTC.

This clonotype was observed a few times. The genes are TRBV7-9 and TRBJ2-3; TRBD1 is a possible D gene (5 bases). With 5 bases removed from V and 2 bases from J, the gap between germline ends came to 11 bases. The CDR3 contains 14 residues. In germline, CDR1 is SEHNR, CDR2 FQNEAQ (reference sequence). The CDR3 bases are TGTGCCAGCAGCCGGAGACAGAACACAGATACGCAGTATTTT. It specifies CASSRRQNTDTQYF.

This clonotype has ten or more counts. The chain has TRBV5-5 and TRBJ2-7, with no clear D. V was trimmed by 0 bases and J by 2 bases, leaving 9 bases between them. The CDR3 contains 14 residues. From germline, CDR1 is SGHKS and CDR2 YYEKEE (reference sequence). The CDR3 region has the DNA TGTGCCAGCAGCTTGGGACCGACCCCCTACGAGCAGTACTTC. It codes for CASSLGPTPYEQYF.

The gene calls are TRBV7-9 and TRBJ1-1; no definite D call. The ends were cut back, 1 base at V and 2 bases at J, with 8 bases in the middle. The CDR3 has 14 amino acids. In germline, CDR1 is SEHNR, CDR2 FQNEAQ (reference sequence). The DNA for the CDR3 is TGTGCCAGCAGCTTAGGGCCCCCCAACACTGAAGCTTTCTTT. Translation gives CASSLGPPNTEAFF.

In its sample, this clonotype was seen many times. The CDR3 loop reads CSARVLGTHNEQFF. DNA of the CDR3: TGCAGTGCTAGAGTTCTAGGAACCCACAATGAGCAGTTCTTC. The chain carries TRBV20-1 and TRBJ2-1; no firm D call. The CDR3 has 14 amino acids. Germline V gene lookup returns CDR1 DFQATT and CDR2 SNEGSKA (reference sequence). V was trimmed by 1 base and J by 5 bases, leaving 12 bases between them.